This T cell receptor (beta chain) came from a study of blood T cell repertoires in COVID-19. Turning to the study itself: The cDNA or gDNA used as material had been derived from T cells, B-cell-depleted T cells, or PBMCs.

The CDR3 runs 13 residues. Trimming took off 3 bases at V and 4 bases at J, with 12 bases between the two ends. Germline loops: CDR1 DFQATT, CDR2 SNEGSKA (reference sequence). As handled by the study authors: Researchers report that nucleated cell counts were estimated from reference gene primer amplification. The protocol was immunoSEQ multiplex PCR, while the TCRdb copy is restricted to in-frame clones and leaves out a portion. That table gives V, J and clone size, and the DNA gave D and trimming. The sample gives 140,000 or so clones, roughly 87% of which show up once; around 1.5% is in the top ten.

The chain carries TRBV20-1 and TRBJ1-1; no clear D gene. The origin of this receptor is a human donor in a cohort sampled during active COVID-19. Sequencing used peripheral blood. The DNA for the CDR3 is TGCAGTGCTAGTAGCCCCCTCGCCACTGAAGCTTTCTTT. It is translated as CSASSPLATEAFF.